This TCR beta chain was sequenced in a study of OX40 agonist ivuxolimab in advanced cancers. Libraries were prepared by immunoSEQ multiplex PCR; TCRdb keeps only in-frame clonotypes and omits some of them. Among more than 25,000 clones listed, approximately 80% were seen once. A few counts support this clone. Germline V gene data show CDR1 as MNHEY and CDR2 as SMNVEV (reference sequence). The V end was cut by 6 bases, the J end by 0 bases, with 19 bases between. CDR3 length: 17 residues. The chain uses TRBV27 and TRBJ2-3; possible D gene TRBD1, 5 bases. This clonotype was obtained from an adult with an advanced solid tumor such as melanoma, head and neck, liver or kidney cancer. The sample here was CD4+ or CD8+ T cells sorted from blood, taken in a trial of the OX40 agonist ivuxolimab. The CDR3 region is CASSRWGDTSSTDTQYF. The CDR3, as DNA: TGTGCCAGCAGCCGATGGGGCGATACCTCTAGCACAGATACGCAGTATTTT.